This T cell receptor beta chain derives from a study of T cells after posttransplantation cyclophosphamide. Regarding the study as a whole: Donor-recipient repertoire similarity was low at 1-2 months, rising over year one.

Busulfan-fludarabine conditioning, marrow transplant, and cyclophosphamide on days +3 and +4 were administered. With regard to this clone: Its antigen is undetermined.

Germline V CDR1 and CDR2: LNHDA, SQIVND (reference sequence). This CDR3 comprises 15 residues. Trimming cost V 0 bases and J 7 bases, with 12 bases left between them. Clones were sequenced by immunoSEQ multiplex PCR, and TCRdb holds only the in-frame ones, with some missing. The sample has about 43,000 clones, about 90% seen once. Sequencing used PBMCs, obtained around 63 days after allogeneic stem cell transplant with posttransplant cyclophosphamide. This rearrangement joins TRBV19 to TRBJ2-2, with TRBD2 as a possible D gene (6 bases). The TCR comes from a male patient aged 55-69 years who received an allogeneic stem cell transplant from a related donor and was CMV-positive. The T cells may partly be graft donor cells. The CDR3 sequence is CASSIDHGGVGELFF. Here the CDR3 DNA reads TGTGCCAGTAGTATAGATCATGGAGGGGTCGGGGAGCTGTTTTTT.